The 12 T cell receptor beta chains in this list originate from one sample, sequenced in a study of T cells in Graves' hyperthyroidism and ophthalmopathy. RNA transcripts yielded amplified TCR beta CDR3 regions. TCR CDR3 underwent first-round RT-PCR with the HTBI primer set. In TCRdb, the multiplex PCR reads were re-called with MiXCR into one record per CDR3 protein. Found here are around 500,000 distinct CDR3 sequences, about 16% of them singletons; the top ten hold less than 30%. Sequencing was performed on blood. These TCRs come from a woman in her 30s with Graves' ophthalmopathy.

The sample holds many counts of this clonotype. V is TRBV11-2 and J is TRBJ2-5, with D maybe TRBD1 (6 bases). CDR1 is SGHAT, CDR2 FQNNGV, per germline. V lost 2 bases, J lost 0 bases, and 7 bases lay in between. The CDR3 spans 14 residues. The DNA for the CDR3 is TGTGCCAGCAGCTTAAGGACAGACCAAGAGACCCAGTACTTC. Its protein is CASSLRTDQETQYF.

This clonotype has at least ten counts. The chain recombines TRBV6-1 with TRBJ1-5, with 9 nucleotides matching TRBD1. V lost 5 bases and J lost 2; bases outside the gene matches: 10. Germline assignment: CDR1 MNHNS and CDR2 SASEGT. The CDR3 extends over 17 amino acids. CDR3 nucleotides: TGTGCCAGCAGTTATACGGGACAGGGTGGGGGCAATCAGCCCCAGCATTTT. Protein sequence: CASSYTGQGGGNQPQHF.

This clonotype occurred many times. The V and J genes are TRBV6-2 or TRBV6-3 and TRBJ2-7; the D gene is possibly TRBD2 (7 bases). The germline V gene encodes CDR1 MNHEY and CDR2 SVGEGT. V gave up 6 bases and J gave up 5 bases, with 14 bases separating them. CDR3 length equals 13 residues. CDR3 in DNA: TGTGCCAGCAGGCCTCCGGGGGGCCACGAGCAGTACTTC. Translating it yields CASRPPGGHEQYF.

This clonotype was counted at least ten times. The chain is built from TRBV2 and TRBJ2-5, with 7 nucleotides matching TRBD1. The CDR3 is 16 amino acids. V lost 5 bases to trimming and J lost 4 bases; unmatched junction nucleotides: 13. Germline assignment: CDR1 SNHLY and CDR2 FYNNEI. For the CDR3, the DNA is TGTGCCAGCAGTTCCGAGGGGGCGTCGCGCTTAGAGACCCAGTACTTC. Translating gives CASSSEGASRLETQYF.

The chain employs TRBV20-1 and TRBJ1-1; the D gene is possibly TRBD1 (5 bases). Trimming stripped 0 bases from V and 4 bases from J, with 12 bases between. CDR3 length equals 14 residues. CDR1 and CDR2 (germline): DFQATT, SNEGSKA (reference sequence). This CDR3 is CSARDLGESTEAFF. The CDR3 DNA reads as TGCAGTGCTAGAGATCTAGGGGAGAGCACTGAAGCTTTCTTT.

This clonotype was recorded at least ten times. The rearrangement links TRBV28 to TRBJ2-3, with 10 bases that match TRBD2. J gave up 2 bases and V 6 bases, and 11 bases lay outside the gene matches. The CDR3 is 17 amino acids. CDR1 is MDHEN, CDR2 SYDVKM, per germline. CDR3 DNA sequence: TGTGCCAGCAGGCGAGAACCCGGGACTAGCGTCACAGATACGCAGTATTTT. Protein: CASRREPGTSVTDTQYF.

There are many counts of this clonotype. This chain links TRBV7-2 with TRBJ1-1; 11 bases line up with TRBD1. V lost 1 base, J lost 4 bases, and 5 bases stayed unmatched. CDR3 length: 16 amino acids. Germline-derived CDR1 and CDR2 are SGHTA and FQGNSA. The CDR3 sequence: CASSLVWTGGGTEAFF. The CDR3 DNA is TGTGCCAGCAGCTTAGTCTGGACAGGGGGCGGCACTGAAGCTTTCTTT.

Notes on this clonotype: Germline is not matched at one junction end, which may reflect a read error. The chain joins TRBV7-2 to TRBJ2-5, with 7 bases that match TRBD1. This CDR3 has 13 residues. Germline V gene lookup returns CDR1 SGHTA and CDR2 FQGNSA. The CDR3 sequence is CASSWTGQGTQYF. The CDR3 DNA follows: TGTGCCAGCAGCTGGACAGGTCAAGGGACCCAGTACTTC.

This clonotype was counted a few times. The gene calls are TRBV9 and TRBJ2-3; 8 bases map to TRBD2. The length of the CDR3 is 15 residues. Germline lookup yields CDR1 SGDLS and CDR2 YYNGEE. V was pared by 1 base and J by 4 bases, with 5 bases of the junction left unmatched. The CDR3 reads CASSVSTSGADTQYF. CDR3 DNA: TGTGCCAGCAGCGTAAGCACTAGCGGAGCAGATACGCAGTATTTT.

This clonotype was detected many times. The chain carries TRBV11-3 and TRBJ2-5; D may be TRBD2 (6 bases). The CDR3 has 16 residues. In germline, CDR1 is SGHNT, CDR2 YENEEA. The V end lost 1 base, the J end lost 1 base, and 13 bases lay between the germline ends. As DNA, the CDR3 is TGTGCCAGCAGCTTAGCTAGGAGGGGACGCCAAGAGACCCAGTACTTC. This translates into CASSLARRGRQETQYF.

This clonotype was detected a few times. This chain connects TRBV27 to TRBJ2-1, with D possibly TRBD2 on 6 matching bases. This CDR3 has 12 amino acids. Germline assignment: CDR1 MNHEY and CDR2 SMNVEV (reference sequence). V was shortened by 6 bases and J by 4 bases, with 7 bases between the two germline ends. CDR3 sequence (DNA): TGTGCCAGCAGGGAGGGTTACAATGAGCAGTTCTTC. Amino acid sequence: CASREGYNEQFF.

The V call is TRBV19, the J call TRBJ1-1; D possibly corresponds to TRBD1 (5 bases). The CDR3 runs 13 residues. CDR1 LNHDA and CDR2 SQIVND come from the germline V gene (reference sequence). Between the trimmed V and J ends, which lost 4 bases and 8 bases, there was a span of 14 bases. The CDR3 here is CASSTVVGGEAFF. CDR3 sequence (DNA): TGTGCCAGTAGTACAGTGGTCGGGGGAGAAGCTTTCTTT.